Here is one TCR beta chain with its context. Its antigen remains unidentified. No much larger clonotype is one base removed from it; base qualities were not supplied. The data originate from a study of blood T cell repertoires in COVID-19 (dated by TCRdb to 2018 to 2020). Looking at the study overall: Samples covering the acute and convalescent phases of COVID-19 were provided by collaborators in the United States, Italy and Spain. The material from the prospective study consisted of cDNA or gDNA derived from T cells, B-cell-depleted T cells, or PBMCs. Subjects who had been exposed to COVID-19, were actively infected with it, or had recovered from it provided the deeply sampled blood TCRbeta repertoires that made up the dataset. A freely available public database, intended as a resource for researchers studying the immune response to SARS-CoV-2, is where the repertoires were released. Samples came from the ongoing ImmuneRACE study (first 160 participants) plus 1,254 subjects from 6 global collaborators. Sample metadata almost always included a de-identified subject ID, COVID-19 status, age in years and sex. Where available, HLA class I and class II types were obtained from metadata supplied by the sample provider rather than from assay-based typing.

TCRbeta CDR3 regions were amplified from genomic DNA by means of the immunoSEQ Assay, a bias-controlled multiplex PCR. The original pipeline was this. Nucleated cell counts per sample were estimated from amplification of reference gene primers within the assay. Sequence reads were collapsed and filtered to measure the absolute abundance of every unique TCRbeta CDR3 rearrangement. For each sample, productive Simpson clonality was calculated by taking the square root of Simpson's diversity index across productive rearrangements. The immuneACCESS repertoire file appears here via TCRdb, limited to in-frame rearrangements. These files lack a portion of the clones; in checked studies, under half of the deficit traces to unresolved V genes, and the cause of the others is not known. Clone size and V and J calls were adopted from that table, with D and trimming inferred from the DNA. The sample table holds some 150,000 clones, of which around 86% were seen once. The leading ten clones occupy roughly 7% of the sample.

Each collaborating institution followed its own protocols to collect whole blood in K2EDTA tubes. For TCRbeta analysis, collaborators shipped samples in one of three forms: frozen whole blood, isolated PBMCs, or DNA extracted from either of those sample types. The research as a whole found: How much clinical and demographic metadata was included differed by source and by participant, and the metadata was provided uncurated.

Trimming removed 3 bases from V and 5 bases from J, leaving 16 bases between the germline ends. Sequences KGHSH (CDR1) and LQKENI (CDR2) are obtained from the germline V gene. Measured from the cysteine to the phenylalanine, the CDR3 is 16 residues long. Just CDR3 DNA is preserved here, 48 bases in frame from base 1. The chain joins TRBV18 to TRBJ2-2; the D region possibly corresponds to TRBD2 (6 bases align). The specimen sequenced was peripheral blood. This clonotype was sampled from a woman of 80 years or more in a cohort sampled during active or convalescent COVID-19. The CDR3 region reads CASSPPGTAGTGELFF. The sequence in DNA is TGTGCCAGCTCACCTCCCGGGACTGCAGGGACCGGGGAGCTGTTTTTT.